Included here is one T cell receptor beta chain sequence, with context. The antigen it binds to is not known. One end of the junction does not line up with germline, which may come from a read error. These data come from a study of tumor and adjacent non-tumor tissue in lung cancer listed by TCRdb under 2018. Looking at the study overall: The cohort included about a dozen adenocarcinoma, 2 squamous cell carcinoma and 1 small cell lung cancer patients. For each patient, one tumor sample and one normal lung sample were taken, giving around 30 paired specimens that underwent TCRbeta CDR3 sequencing. The study compared bulk TCRbeta repertoires between lung tumor tissue and matched distant non-tumor lung tissue from fewer than 18 lung cancer patients. Sequencing generated a total of roughly 130 million productive TCRbeta reads, averaging roughly 4.4 million reads per sample. Ages among the approximately 15 patients ranged from about 30 to 85 years, there were approximately ten men and 5 women, and disease was at TNM stage I to III. Summary of the overall study and its limitations: Significantly higher TCR diversity was found in younger patients, and higher tumor TCR diversity was associated with shorter overall and disease-free survival. The sequencing platform is not named in the methods, and unique molecular identifiers are not mentioned. Peripheral blood was not sequenced, so blood TCRbeta repertoires in these lung cancer patients were not examined. Only around 14 patients were in the cohort, and the authors stated that larger samples and more detailed clinical data are needed. Tumor tissue showed significantly greater TCR diversity (inverse Simpson) than normal lung tissue (approximately 400 vs 170, P = 0.0075, Mann-Whitney U test). In normal lung, the top 100 clones accounted for a significantly larger cumulative share of the repertoire than in tumor tissue.

The receptor library was made with multiplex PCR. Sequencing took place on an Illumina HiSeq 2500. TCRbeta libraries were constructed through three rounds of nested PCR with primers (Table S4) according to protocols modified from ARM-PCR. Before sequencing, PCR products of 200-500 bp were cut from the gel and purified using the QIAquick gel extraction kit. Per the original workflow: Trimmomatic was used to clean the reads, FLASH merged the cleaned reads into complete CDR3 sequences, and MiTCR assigned the sequences to V(D)J germline segments. Clonal diversity was computed as the inverse Simpson's index with VDJtools. A read counted as productive if the sequence was in-frame and lacked a premature stop codon. TCRdb took the public reads, trimmed them with fastp at Q25, ran MiXCR for clone calling and kept in-frame beta chains. Under each unique CDR3 protein, matching rows form one entry showing the most common genes and DNA. TCRdb, not the original authors, processed these V and J calls. The sample table lists 68,000 or so distinct CDR3 sequences, 55% to 75% of them with a count of one. The ten most abundant clones make up 20% to 25% of the sample.

Bulk unsorted tissue served as the source for RNA extraction, and RNA quality was assessed using a NanoDrop ND-1000 and an Agilent 2100. Donors were newly diagnosed lung cancer patients admitted for thoracic surgery in China between August and November 2014, without prior chemotherapy. Patients who had received previous radiotherapy or chemotherapy, or who had another concurrent cancer, were excluded from the study. Surgical tissue pieces of about 1-2.1 cm3 were preserved in RNAlater solution and were kept at -80 degrees C until use. From its cysteine to its phenylalanine, the CDR3 spans 16 amino acids. The read is trimmed to its CDR3 DNA, 48 bases read in frame from base 1. As encoded in the germline V gene, CDR1 is MDHEN while CDR2 is SYDVKM.

The chain uses TRBV28 and TRBJ2-3; the junction holds 9 bases that match TRBD2. Material: lung tumor tissue. The TCR was taken from a man aged 45-65 years with non-small cell lung cancer. The DNA sequence is TGTGCCACCAGTTTTACTAGCGGGTGGGCGGCAGATACGCAGTATTTT. Its protein reads: CATSFTSGWAADTQYF.